This T cell receptor (beta chain) was recovered during a study of T cell responses to AZD1222 COVID-19 vaccine. Study-level information: Both about-4-week and about-12-week second-dose recipients were combined. The study, taken as a whole, reports: Reportedly, close to half of spike-specific TCRs are directed against unmutated variant regions. None of the repertoires were sampled until the peak T cell response had passed. The breadth and depth of Spike-specific TCRs increased once two AZD1222 doses had been given.

This CDR3 has 12 amino acids. Germline V gives CDR1 SQVTM, CDR2 ANQGSEA. V was cut by 4 bases and J by 6 bases, with 11 bases left in between. Assay: immunoSEQ multiplex PCR; the TCRdb copy retains only in-frame clones and omits some. Here the sample spans roughly 100,000 clones, roughly 91% being singletons. A word on this clone: The target antigen is unknown.

V and J are TRBV29-1 and TRBJ2-3; D remains ambiguous. The sequence was collected from an adult in good health. This sample comprised peripheral blood, obtained on day 0 of AZD1222 vaccination. DNA of the CDR3: TGCAGCGTTGTAAGAGAGTGGGATACGCAGTATTTT. This codes for CSVVREWDTQYF.